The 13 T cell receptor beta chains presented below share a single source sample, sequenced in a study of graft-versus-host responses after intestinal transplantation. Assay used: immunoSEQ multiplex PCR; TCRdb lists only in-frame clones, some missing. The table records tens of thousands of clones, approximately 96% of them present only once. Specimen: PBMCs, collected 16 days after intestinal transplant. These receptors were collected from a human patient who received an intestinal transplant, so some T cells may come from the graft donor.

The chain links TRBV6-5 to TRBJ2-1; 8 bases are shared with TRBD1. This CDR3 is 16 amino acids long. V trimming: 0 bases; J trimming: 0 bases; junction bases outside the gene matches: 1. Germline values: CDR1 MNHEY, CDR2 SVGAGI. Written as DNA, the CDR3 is TGTGCCAGCAGTTACTCTACAGGGGGCTCCTACAATGAGCAGTTCTTC. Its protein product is CASSYSTGGSYNEQFF.

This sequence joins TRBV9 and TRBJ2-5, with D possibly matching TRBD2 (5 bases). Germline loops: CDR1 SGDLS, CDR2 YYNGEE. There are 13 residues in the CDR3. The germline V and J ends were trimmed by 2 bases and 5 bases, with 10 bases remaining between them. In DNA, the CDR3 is TGTGCCAGCAGCGTGAGAGGCGGGGAGACCCAGTACTTC. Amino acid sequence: CASSVRGGETQYF.

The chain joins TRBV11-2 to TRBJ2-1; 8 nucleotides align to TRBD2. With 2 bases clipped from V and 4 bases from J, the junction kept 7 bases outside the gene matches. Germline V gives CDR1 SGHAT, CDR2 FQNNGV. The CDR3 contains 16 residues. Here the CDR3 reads CASSLNREGEYNEQFF. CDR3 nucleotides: TGTGCCAGCAGCTTAAACCGGGAGGGTGAATACAATGAGCAGTTCTTC. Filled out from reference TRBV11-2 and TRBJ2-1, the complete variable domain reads EAGVAQSPRYKIIEKRQSVAFWCNPISGHATLYWYQQILGQGPKLLIQFQNNGVVDDSQLPKDRFSAERLKGVDSTLKIQPAKLEDSAVYLCASSLNREGEYNEQFFGPGTRLTVL.

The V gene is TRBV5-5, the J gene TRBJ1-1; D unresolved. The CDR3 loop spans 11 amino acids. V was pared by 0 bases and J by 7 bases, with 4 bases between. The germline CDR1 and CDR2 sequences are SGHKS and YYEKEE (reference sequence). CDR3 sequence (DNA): TGTGCCAGCAGCTTGGGGGGTGAAGCTTTCTTT. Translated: CASSLGGEAFF.

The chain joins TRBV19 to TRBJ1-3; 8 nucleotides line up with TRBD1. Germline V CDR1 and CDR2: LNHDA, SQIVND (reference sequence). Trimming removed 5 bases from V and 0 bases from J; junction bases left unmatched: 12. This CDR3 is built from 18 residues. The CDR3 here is CASSPVGGQGGSGNTIYF. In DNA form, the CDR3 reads TGTGCCAGTAGTCCAGTCGGAGGACAGGGCGGCTCTGGAAACACCATATATTTT.

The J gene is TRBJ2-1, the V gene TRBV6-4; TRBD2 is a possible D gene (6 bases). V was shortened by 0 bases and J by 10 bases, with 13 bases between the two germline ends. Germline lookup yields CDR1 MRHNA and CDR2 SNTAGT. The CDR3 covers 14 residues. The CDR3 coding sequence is TGTGCCAGCAGTGACTCAGGAGGAGGACTAGAGCAGTTCTTC. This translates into CASSDSGGGLEQFF.

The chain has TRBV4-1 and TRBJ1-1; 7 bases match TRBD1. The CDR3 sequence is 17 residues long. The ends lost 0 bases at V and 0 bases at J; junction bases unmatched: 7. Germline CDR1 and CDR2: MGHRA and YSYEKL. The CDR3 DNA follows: TGCGCCAGCAGCCAAGATGGTCCCAGGGGGGTGAACACTGAAGCTTTCTTT. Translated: CASSQDGPRGVNTEAFF.

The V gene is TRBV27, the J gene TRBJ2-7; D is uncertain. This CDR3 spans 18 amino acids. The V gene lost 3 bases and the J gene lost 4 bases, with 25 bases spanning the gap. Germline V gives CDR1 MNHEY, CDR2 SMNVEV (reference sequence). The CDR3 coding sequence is TGTGCCAGCAGTTTCAGGAGCGCCCCTCTCTCGTCCAGGTACGAGCAGTACTTC. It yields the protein CASSFRSAPLSSRYEQYF.

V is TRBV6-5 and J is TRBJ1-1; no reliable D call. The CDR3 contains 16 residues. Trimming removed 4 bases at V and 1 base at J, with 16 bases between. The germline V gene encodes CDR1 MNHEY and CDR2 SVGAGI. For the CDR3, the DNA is TGTGCCAGCAGTTCCCCCCTTCTCCTCGAGAACACTGAAGCTTTCTTT. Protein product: CASSSPLLLENTEAFF.

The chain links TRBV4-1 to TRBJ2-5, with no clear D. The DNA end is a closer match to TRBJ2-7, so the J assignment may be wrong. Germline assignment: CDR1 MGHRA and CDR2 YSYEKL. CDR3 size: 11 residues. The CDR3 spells CASSGLSEQYF. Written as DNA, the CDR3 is TGCGCCAGCAGCGGTCTCTCCGAGCAGTACTTC.

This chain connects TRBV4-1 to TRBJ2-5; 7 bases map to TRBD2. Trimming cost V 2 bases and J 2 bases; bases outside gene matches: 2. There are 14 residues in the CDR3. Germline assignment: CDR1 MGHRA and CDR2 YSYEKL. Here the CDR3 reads CASSQSGLQETQYF. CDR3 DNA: TGCGCCAGCAGCCAATCGGGACTACAAGAGACCCAGTACTTC.

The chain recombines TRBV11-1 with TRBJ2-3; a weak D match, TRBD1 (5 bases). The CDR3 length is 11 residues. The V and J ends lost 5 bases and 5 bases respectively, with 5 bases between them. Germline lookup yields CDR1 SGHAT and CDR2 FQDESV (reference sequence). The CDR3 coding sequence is TGTGCCAGCAGCCAGGGAGATACGCAGTATTTT. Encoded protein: CASSQGDTQYF.

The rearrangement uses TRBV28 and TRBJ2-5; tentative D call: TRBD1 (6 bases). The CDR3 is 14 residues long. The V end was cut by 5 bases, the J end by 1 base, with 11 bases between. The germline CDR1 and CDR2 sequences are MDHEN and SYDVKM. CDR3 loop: CASSPRQVQETQYF. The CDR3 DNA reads TGTGCCAGCAGTCCTAGACAGGTCCAAGAGACCCAGTACTTC.